This passage covers 32 T cell receptor beta chains from one sample sequenced in a study of regulatory T cells in long-lasting Graves disease (dated by TCRdb to about 2021). To prepare the library, multiplex PCR was applied. The sample was run on an Illumina HiSeq 4000. CDR3 regions were amplified by Arm-PCR with iRepertoire HTBI primers to construct TCR beta libraries. The raw public reads went through TCRdb reprocessing: fastp at Q25, MiXCR clone calling, in-frame beta chains kept. Entries that share a CDR3 protein sequence are merged under the most common genes and DNA. The sample yields approximately 400,000 distinct CDR3 sequences; 20% were counted once. Clones ranked in the top ten supply around 20% of the sample. The time point label, as the study defines it: persistent/refractory GD, antithyroid drugs over 5 years with positive TRAb. For both TCR sequencing and RNA sequencing, RNA was extracted from PBMCs in TRIzol.

Sample: peripheral blood mononuclear cells (PBMCs), taken when the disease was refractory, from a patient treated with antithyroid drugs. The receptors here all came from a female donor with Graves disease.

This chain joins TRBV18 and TRBJ1-6; D call uncertain. The V and J ends lost 2 bases and 5 bases respectively, with 13 bases between them. The germline V gene has CDR1 KGHSH and CDR2 LQKENI. The CDR3 is made up of 16 amino acids. The CDR3, as DNA: TGTGCCAGCTCACCATTACCGGGTACGGATAATTCACCCCTCCACTTT. Translation gives CASSPLPGTDNSPLHF.

This clonotype was observed a single time. This may be a read error: a much more frequent sequence differs by one nucleotide. This chain joins TRBV6-2 or TRBV6-3 and TRBJ1-2, with D unresolved. The V and J ends lost 4 bases and 8 bases respectively, with 17 bases between them. Germline values: CDR1 MNHEY, CDR2 SVGEGT. The CDR3 loop spans 14 amino acids. In DNA form, the CDR3 reads TGTGCCAGCAGTTGCTCGAGCGGCGGGGAAGGCTACACCTTC. It translates to CASSCSSGGEGYTF.

The V and J genes are TRBV4-1 and TRBJ2-5; possibly TRBD2 for D (6 bases). The CDR3 loop spans 15 amino acids. Germline V CDR1 and CDR2: MGHRA, YSYEKL. V lost 1 base, J lost 4 bases, and 13 bases lay in between. CDR3 DNA sequence: TGCGCCAGCAGCCAAGGACCTAGCGTGGGAGAGACCCAGTACTTC. The encoded protein is CASSQGPSVGETQYF.

This clonotype occurred a few times. This chain connects TRBV7-2 to TRBJ1-2, with D tentatively TRBD1 (5 bases). Germline CDR1 and CDR2: SGHTA and FQGNSA. There are 14 residues in the CDR3. The V gene lost 7 bases and the J gene lost 2 bases, with 14 bases spanning the gap. This CDR3 is CASTRIEGNYGYTF. CDR3 sequence (DNA): TGTGCCAGCACCCGCATAGAGGGGAACTATGGCTACACCTTC.

Only a few counts were recorded for this clonotype. The V call is TRBV11-2, the J call TRBJ1-1; D is undetermined. Germline V gene sequence: CDR1 SGHAT, CDR2 FQNNGV. The CDR3 runs to 13 residues. Trimming pared 5 bases from V and 0 bases from J, leaving 7 bases between. In DNA, the CDR3 is TGTGCCAGCAGCCAGTACATGAACACTGAAGCTTTCTTT. This gives the protein CASSQYMNTEAFF.

The sample holds many counts of this clonotype. The rearrangement uses TRBV2 and TRBJ1-2; possibly TRBD1 for D (5 bases). V was trimmed by 5 bases and J by 0 bases, leaving 10 bases between them. The CDR3 loop spans 14 amino acids. Germline V gene lookup returns CDR1 SNHLY and CDR2 FYNNEI. CDR3 bases: TGTGCCAGCAGTATCGGGACGGCTAACTATGGCTACACCTTC. Translated, it gives CASSIGTANYGYTF.

The chain has TRBV29-1 and TRBJ1-2; D is undetermined. Looked up from germline, CDR1 is SQVTM and CDR2 is ANQGSEA. The germline V and J ends were trimmed by 4 bases and 5 bases, with 8 bases remaining between them. The CDR3 consists of 11 residues. CDR3 residues: CSVGATYGYTF. The DNA for the CDR3 is TGCAGCGTTGGGGCGACTTATGGCTACACCTTC.

The V call is TRBV7-9, the J call TRBJ2-2; possible D gene TRBD1, 5 bases. V was shortened by 6 bases and J by 4 bases, with 15 bases between the two germline ends. The CDR3 length is 15 residues. Germline CDR1 and CDR2: SEHNR and FQNEAQ (reference sequence). CDR3 bases: TGTGCCAGCAGTCGCACCGACAGAGCCACCGGGGAGCTGTTTTTT. It codes for CASSRTDRATGELFF.

V is TRBV10-3 and J is TRBJ2-6; the D is unclear. In germline, CDR1 is ENHRY, CDR2 SYGVKD. CDR3 length: 12 amino acids. V gave up 4 bases and J gave up 4 bases, with 2 bases separating them. CDR3: CAISAGANVLTF. CDR3 DNA sequence: TGTGCCATCAGTGCAGGGGCCAACGTCCTGACTTTC.

Ten or more counts support this clonotype. The genes are TRBV12-3 or TRBV12-4 and TRBJ2-2; D unresolved. The CDR3 has 15 amino acids. Trimming took off 3 bases at V and 0 bases at J, with 8 bases between the two ends. CDR3 sequence (DNA): TGTGCCAGCAGTTTCCCCGGGCCGAACACCGGGGAGCTGTTTTTT. It codes for CASSFPGPNTGELFF.

This clonotype was observed many times. V usage is TRBV11-2 and J usage is TRBJ2-2; D is unclear. Germline V gene sequence: CDR1 SGHAT, CDR2 FQNNGV. The germline V and J ends were trimmed by 5 bases and 7 bases, with 8 bases remaining between them. This CDR3 region has 12 residues. The CDR3 loop reads CASSRTGGELFF. CDR3 DNA: TGTGCCAGCAGCCGGACCGGCGGGGAGCTGTTTTTT.

This clonotype has at least ten counts. The V gene is TRBV28, the J gene TRBJ2-7; tentatively, D is TRBD2 (6 bases). Germline CDR1 MDHEN, CDR2 SYDVKM. Trimming cost V 2 bases and J 0 bases, with 14 bases left between them. CDR3 size: 16 residues. CDR3 protein: CASSLVGAGNSYEQYF. The CDR3 nucleotides are TGTGCCAGCAGTTTAGTTGGGGCGGGAAACTCCTACGAGCAGTACTTC.

The chain links TRBV4-1 to TRBJ2-7; 7 bases map to TRBD1. The CDR3 runs 15 residues. Trimming cost V 5 bases and J 0 bases; bases outside gene matches: 7. In germline, CDR1 is MGHRA, CDR2 YSYEKL. The CDR3 sequence: CASSYGQDGSYEQYF. DNA of the CDR3: TGCGCCAGCAGCTACGGACAGGATGGCTCCTACGAGCAGTACTTC.

V usage is TRBV10-3 and J usage is TRBJ2-1; TRBD2 agrees at 8 bases. J gave up 2 bases and V 10 bases, and 7 bases lay outside the gene matches. This CDR3 comprises 14 residues. CDR1 is ENHRY and CDR2 is SYGVKD in the germline V gene. DNA of the CDR3: TGTGCCACCCTAATGGGACTAGCCTACAATGAGCAGTTCTTC. Its translation: CATLMGLAYNEQFF.

The chain combines TRBV19 with TRBJ1-1; no clear D gene. The CDR3 contains 13 residues. Germline V gene lookup returns CDR1 LNHDA and CDR2 SQIVND (reference sequence). Trimming removed 7 bases from V and 1 base from J, with 10 bases in between. The CDR3 reads CASKELTNTEAFF. The CDR3 region has the DNA TGTGCCAGTAAAGAGCTCACGAACACTGAAGCTTTCTTT.

The J gene is TRBJ2-7, the V gene TRBV30, with 8 bases that match TRBD1. With V trimmed by 3 bases and J by 3 bases, 7 bases remained unmatched. The germline CDR1 and CDR2 sequences are GTSNPN and SVGIG (reference sequence). This CDR3 region has 14 residues. The CDR3 protein is CAWRRTGLVYEQYF. For the CDR3, the DNA is TGTGCCTGGAGGAGGACAGGGCTTGTCTACGAGCAGTACTTC.

The sample holds many counts of this clonotype. V usage is TRBV11-2 and J usage is TRBJ1-1; TRBD1 agrees at 7 bases. The CDR3 runs 15 residues. CDR1 is SGHAT, CDR2 FQNNGV, per germline. V shed 4 bases and J 1 base; nucleotides not matched to a gene: 6. CDR3 sequence: CASSYVYRGNTEAFF. CDR3 coding DNA: TGTGCCAGCAGCTACGTCTACAGGGGGAACACTGAAGCTTTCTTT.

This clonotype came up a few times. The CDR3 loop reads CASSRGARYTF. The CDR3 nucleotides read TGCGCCAGCAGTCGAGGGGCGCGCTACACCTTC. The V call is TRBV4-1, the J call TRBJ1-2, with a tentative D call TRBD1 (5 bases). Germline assignment: CDR1 MGHRA and CDR2 YSYEKL. The CDR3 contains 11 residues. The V gene lost 6 bases and the J gene lost 9 bases, with 11 bases spanning the gap.

This clonotype was seen repeatedly, ten times or more. The V and J genes are TRBV28 and TRBJ1-1; D ambiguous. Germline CDR1 reads MDHEN; CDR2 reads SYDVKM. The V end was cut by 5 bases, the J end by 0 bases, with 16 bases between. CDR3 size: 16 residues. The CDR3 spells CASSPFSGQMNTEAFF. The CDR3 DNA reads as TGTGCCAGCAGTCCTTTTTCGGGCCAGATGAACACTGAAGCTTTCTTT. The full variable domain, in which reference TRBV28 and TRBJ1-1 provide the parts outside the CDR3, is DVKVTQSSRYLVKRTGEKVFLECVQDMDHENMFWYRQDPGLGLRLIYFSYDVKMKEKGDIPEGYSVSREKKERFSLILESASTNQTSMYLCASSPFSGQMNTEAFFGQGTRLTVV.

This clonotype showed up many times. The V and J genes are TRBV18 and TRBJ2-7; tentatively, D is TRBD1 (6 bases). This CDR3 has 14 amino acids. Looked up from germline, CDR1 is KGHSH and CDR2 is LQKENI. V was clipped by 3 bases and J by 3 bases, with 12 bases between them. This CDR3 reads CASSPKGGHYEQYF. The DNA for the CDR3 is TGTGCCAGCTCACCTAAAGGGGGTCACTACGAGCAGTACTTC. Drawing the rest from reference TRBV18 and TRBJ2-7, the complete variable domain is NAGVMQNPRHLVRRRGQEARLRCSPMKGHSHVYWYRQLPEEGLKFMVYLQKENIIDESGMPKERFSAEFPKEGPSILRIQQVVRGDSAAYFCASSPKGGHYEQYFGPGTRLTVT.

Many counts were recorded for this clonotype. This chain's CDR3 is CASSLRQGPTGELFF. The CDR3 coding sequence is TGTGCCAGCAGCTTGCGACAGGGTCCGACCGGGGAGCTGTTTTTT. V usage is TRBV11-2 and J usage is TRBJ2-2; the match to TRBD1 covers 7 bases. Germline assignment: CDR1 SGHAT and CDR2 FQNNGV. The J segment lost 5 bases and the V segment lost 3 bases, leaving 6 bases of the junction unmatched. The CDR3 loop spans 15 amino acids.

This clonotype was detected many times. The chain joins TRBV28 to TRBJ1-2, with TRBD1 matching over 7 bases. Looked up from germline, CDR1 is MDHEN and CDR2 is SYDVKM. V dropped 7 bases and J dropped 7; count of bases not matched to a gene: 6. The CDR3 is 12 residues long. The CDR3 sequence is CASNKQGGGYTF. The DNA for the CDR3 is TGTGCCAGCAACAAGCAGGGGGGTGGCTACACCTTC.

This clonotype was observed a few times. J is TRBJ1-5 and V is TRBV11-2; D gene ambiguous. The ends were cut back, 4 bases at V and 5 bases at J, with 15 bases in the middle. CDR1 SGHAT and CDR2 FQNNGV come from the germline V gene. The CDR3 has 15 residues. The CDR3 DNA reads TGTGCCAGCAGCTCCGAATTGGGGTCACATCAGCCCCAGCATTTT. Protein sequence: CASSSELGSHQPQHF.

In its sample, this clonotype was seen many times. This sequence joins TRBV28 and TRBJ2-7; 15 nucleotides line up with TRBD2. Trimming removed 2 bases from V and 0 bases from J; junction bases left unmatched: 11. This CDR3 is 20 amino acids long. The germline gives CDR1 MDHEN, CDR2 SYDVKM. The CDR3 region has the DNA TGTGCCAGCAGTTTAATTGGACTAGCGGGAGGGCCTTGGGGCTCCTACGAGCAGTACTTC. This translates into CASSLIGLAGGPWGSYEQYF.

The chain recombines TRBV19 with TRBJ1-4; 7 bases line up with TRBD1. The length of the CDR3 is 15 residues. The ends lost 6 bases at V and 11 bases at J; junction bases unmatched: 15. Per the germline V gene, CDR1 is LNHDA and CDR2 is SQIVND (reference sequence). The CDR3 DNA sequence: TGTGCCAGTAGCCTCACAGGGGCCTGGGAAGGGAAACTGTTTTTT. Protein: CASSLTGAWEGKLFF.

This clonotype was counted at least ten times. The rearrangement links TRBV20-1 to TRBJ2-7; 10 nucleotides align to TRBD2. CDR3 size: 15 residues. Germline V gene lookup returns CDR1 DFQATT and CDR2 SNEGSKA (reference sequence). J was trimmed by 1 base and V by 6 bases; bases with no gene match: 9. In DNA form, the CDR3 reads TGCAGTGCCAGTACCGGGACTAGCGCGTCCTACGAGCAGTACTTC. Its protein product is CSASTGTSASYEQYF.

This clonotype has only a few counts. The genes are TRBV7-9 and TRBJ2-7; no clear D. The length of the CDR3 is 14 residues. The V end was cut by 5 bases, the J end by 0 bases, with 11 bases between. Germline V lookup: CDR1 SEHNR, CDR2 FQNEAQ (reference sequence). This CDR3 is CASSPPEISYEQYF. Here the CDR3 DNA reads TGTGCCAGCAGCCCCCCAGAAATCTCCTACGAGCAGTACTTC.

This clonotype has just a few counts. The V gene is TRBV5-1, the J gene TRBJ2-3; no clear D gene. Trimming stripped 0 bases from V and 3 bases from J, with 14 bases between. This CDR3 comprises 16 residues. Germline-derived CDR1 and CDR2 are SGHRS and YFSETQ. Written as DNA, the CDR3 is TGCGCCAGCAGCTTGGAAGCGCTAGGAAGAACAGATACGCAGTATTTT. It yields the protein CASSLEALGRTDTQYF.

This clonotype was detected ten times or more. The V gene is TRBV6-2 or TRBV6-3, the J gene TRBJ2-5; D is unclear. This CDR3 comprises 14 residues. V was trimmed by 3 bases and J by 2 bases, leaving 10 bases between them. The germline V gene has CDR1 MNHEY and CDR2 SVGEGT. Here the CDR3 reads CASSYLTNQETQYF. CDR3 bases: TGTGCCAGCAGTTATTTGACCAATCAAGAGACCCAGTACTTC.

The gene calls are TRBV13 and TRBJ2-7; TRBD1 agrees at 7 bases. The CDR3 spans 16 residues. Losses at the gene ends were 4 bases for V and 4 bases for J; bases not matched to a gene: 13. Per germline, CDR1 PRHDT and CDR2 FYEKMQ (reference sequence). The CDR3 loop reads CASSSSTGRGRYEQYF. Here the CDR3 DNA reads TGTGCCAGCAGCTCCTCGACAGGGAGAGGCAGATACGAGCAGTACTTC.

The V gene is TRBV6-1, the J gene TRBJ2-7; D gene ambiguous. V was trimmed by 6 bases and J by 3 bases, leaving 18 bases between them. Germline CDR1 reads MNHNS; CDR2 reads SASEGT. This CDR3 is built from 15 residues. The CDR3 coding sequence is TGTGCCAGCAGCCTCCCCGGGTCCAGACTCTACGAGCAGTACTTC. The encoded protein is CASSLPGSRLYEQYF.

At least ten counts were recorded for this clonotype. The genes are TRBV7-2 and TRBJ2-7; TRBD1 agrees at 7 bases. The CDR3 spans 15 residues. V was pared by 5 bases and J by 4 bases, with 11 bases of the junction left unmatched. Germline V gives CDR1 SGHTA, CDR2 FQGNSA. The CDR3 spells CASSLHRLQGYEQYF. CDR3 nucleotides: TGTGCCAGCAGCCTACACCGCCTACAGGGGTACGAGCAGTACTTC.